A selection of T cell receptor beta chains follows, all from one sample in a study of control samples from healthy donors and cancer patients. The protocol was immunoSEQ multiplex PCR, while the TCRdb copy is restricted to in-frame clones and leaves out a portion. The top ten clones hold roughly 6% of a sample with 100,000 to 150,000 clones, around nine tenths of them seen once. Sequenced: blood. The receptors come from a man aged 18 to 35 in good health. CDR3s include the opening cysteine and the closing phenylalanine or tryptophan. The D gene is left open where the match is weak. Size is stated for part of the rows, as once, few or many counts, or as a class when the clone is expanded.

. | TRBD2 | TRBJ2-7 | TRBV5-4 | CASSLAGLAGAYEQYF | TGTGCCAGCAGCTTGGCGGGACTAGCGGGGGCTTACGAGCAGTACTTC
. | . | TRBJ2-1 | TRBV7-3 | CASSPEAYPTNEQFF | TGTGCCAGCAGCCCAGAGGCATATCCAACCAATGAGCAGTTCTTC
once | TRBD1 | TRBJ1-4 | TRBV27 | CASSLLDRAAPKLFF | TGTGCCAGCAGTTTATTGGACAGGGCGGCCCCAAAACTGTTTTTT
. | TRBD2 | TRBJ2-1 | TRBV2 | CASSPERGGNEQFF | TGTGCCAGCAGTCCCGAGCGGGGGGGCAATGAGCAGTTCTTC
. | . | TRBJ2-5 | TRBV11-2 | CASSLEAGPQETQYF | TGTGCCAGCAGCTTAGAGGCGGGGCCCCAAGAGACCCAGTACTTC
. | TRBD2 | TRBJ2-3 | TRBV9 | CASSLRGGRTDTQYF | TGTGCCAGCAGCTTGCGGGGGGGCAGGACAGATACGCAGTATTTT
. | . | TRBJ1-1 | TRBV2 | CAIVPGRNTEAFF | TGTGCCATTGTTCCGGGACGGAACACTGAAGCTTTCTTT
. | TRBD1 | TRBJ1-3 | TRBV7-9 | CASSLGPSGGGNTIYF | TGTGCCAGCAGCTTAGGTCCGTCAGGGGGTGGAAACACCATATATTTT
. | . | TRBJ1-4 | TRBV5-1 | CASSLGAGSGEKLFF | TGCGCCAGCAGCTTGGGTGCCGGGAGCGGTGAAAAACTGTTTTTT
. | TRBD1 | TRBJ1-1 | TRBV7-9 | CASRPTRTGLNTEAFF | TGTGCCAGCAGACCAACTCGGACAGGCCTGAACACTGAAGCTTTCTTT
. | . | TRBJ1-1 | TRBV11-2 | CASSLDRPGEAFF | TGTGCCAGCAGCTTAGATCGGCCAGGGGAAGCTTTCTTT
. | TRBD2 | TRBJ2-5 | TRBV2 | CASIYGGRGGYETQYF | TGTGCCAGCATCTACGGAGGGCGGGGGGGTTATGAGACCCAGTACTTC
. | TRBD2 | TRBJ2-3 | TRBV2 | CASRPTSGMTDTQYF | TGTGCCAGCAGGCCCACTAGCGGGATGACAGATACGCAGTATTTT
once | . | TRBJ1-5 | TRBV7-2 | CASSVRIGPYQPQHF | TGTGCCAGCAGCGTTAGGATAGGGCCATATCAGCCCCAGCATTTT
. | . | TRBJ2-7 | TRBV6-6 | CASSYSKGGVSYEQYF | TGTGCCAGCAGTTACTCGAAGGGGGGGGTTTCCTACGAGCAGTACTTC
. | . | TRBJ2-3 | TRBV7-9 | CASSLAGGSDTQYF | TGTGCCAGCAGCTTAGCGGGCGGGTCAGATACGCAGTATTTT
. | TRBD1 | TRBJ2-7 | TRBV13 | CASSLGGTGDFAHEQYF | TGTGCCAGCAGCTTAGGCGGGACAGGGGACTTCGCCCACGAGCAGTACTTC
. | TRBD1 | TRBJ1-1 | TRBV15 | CATSRDRGRTEAFF | TGTGCCACCAGCAGGGACAGGGGGCGAACTGAAGCTTTCTTT
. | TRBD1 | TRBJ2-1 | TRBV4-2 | CASSQEGRGPRNEQFF | TGTGCCAGCAGCCAAGAAGGAAGGGGGCCAAGGAATGAGCAGTTCTTC
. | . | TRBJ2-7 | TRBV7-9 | CASRDSAYEQYF | TGTGCCAGCCGGGACTCAGCCTACGAGCAGTACTTC
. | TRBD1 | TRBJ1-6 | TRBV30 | CAWSVLAQLTGNNSPLHF | TGTGCCTGGAGTGTACTGGCCCAATTGACAGGGAATAATTCACCCCTCCACTTT
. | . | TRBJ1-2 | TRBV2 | CASPIVAETHGYTF | TGTGCCAGCCCCATCGTGGCAGAGACCCATGGCTACACCTTC
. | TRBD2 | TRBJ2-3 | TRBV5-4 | CASSLGGTTGTDTQYF | TGTGCCAGCAGCCTGGGCGGGACTACCGGCACAGATACGCAGTATTTT
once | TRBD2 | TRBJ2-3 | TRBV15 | CATSSASGGRDTQYF | TGTGCCACCAGCTCGGCTAGCGGGGGAAGGGATACGCAGTATTTT
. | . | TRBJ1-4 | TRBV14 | CASSRLGTTNEKLFF | TGTGCCAGCAGCCGTCTGGGAACAACTAATGAAAAACTGTTTTTT
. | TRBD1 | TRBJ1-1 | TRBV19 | CASSDHRGQDTEAFF | TGTGCCAGTAGTGACCACAGGGGGCAGGACACTGAAGCTTTCTTT
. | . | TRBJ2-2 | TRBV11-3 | CASSLGYGPNTGELFF | TGTGCCAGCAGCTTAGGGTACGGTCCAAACACCGGGGAGCTGTTTTTT
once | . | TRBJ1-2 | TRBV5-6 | CASSLIRQSYGYTF | TGTGCCAGCAGCTTGATCAGGCAGAGCTATGGCTACACCTTC
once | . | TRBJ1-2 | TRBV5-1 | CASSLVSGDINYGYTF | TGCGCCAGCAGCTTGGTTTCAGGGGATATAAACTATGGCTACACCTTC
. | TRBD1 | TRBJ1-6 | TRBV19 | CASSTGTEGSPLHF | TGTGCCAGTAGTACCGGGACAGAGGGTTCACCCCTCCACTTT